One T cell receptor beta chain is described in this entry. The antigen is undetermined. TCRdb passed the reads through MiXCR, listing each CDR3 protein once. The sample contains 200,000 or so distinct CDR3 sequences, roughly 27% of which appear only once. The sample belongs to a study of T cell repertoires in cytomegalovirus infection. The overall study: Public TCR beta signatures were indicative of both CMV infection and a matching HLA type. Study results and caveats: In two of eight donors, the top clonotype was HLA-C-restricted CMV-specific.

This CDR3 contains 15 residues. V dropped 1 base and J dropped 0 bases, with 10 bases sitting between them. The sequenced sample was PBMCs. The receptor's source is a human donor in good health (CMV status not recorded). Some clones in this sample may be carry-over from other donors' samples. V and J are TRBV12-3 or TRBV12-4 and TRBJ2-7; D ambiguous. The CDR3 reads CASSLVPGDSYEQYF. The CDR3 coding sequence is TGTGCCAGCAGTTTAGTTCCCGGAGACTCCTACGAGCAGTACTTC.